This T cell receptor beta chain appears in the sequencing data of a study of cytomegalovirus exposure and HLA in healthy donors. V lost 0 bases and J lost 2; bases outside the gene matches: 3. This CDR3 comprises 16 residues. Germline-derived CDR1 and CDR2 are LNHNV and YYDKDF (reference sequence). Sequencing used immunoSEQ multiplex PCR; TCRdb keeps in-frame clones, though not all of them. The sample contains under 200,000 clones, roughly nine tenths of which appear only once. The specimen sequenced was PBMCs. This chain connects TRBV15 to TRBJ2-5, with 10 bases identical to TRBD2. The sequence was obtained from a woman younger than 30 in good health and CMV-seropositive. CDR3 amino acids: CATSRDIAGGQETQYF. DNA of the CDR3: TGTGCCACCAGCAGAGATATAGCGGGAGGACAAGAGACCCAGTACTTC.